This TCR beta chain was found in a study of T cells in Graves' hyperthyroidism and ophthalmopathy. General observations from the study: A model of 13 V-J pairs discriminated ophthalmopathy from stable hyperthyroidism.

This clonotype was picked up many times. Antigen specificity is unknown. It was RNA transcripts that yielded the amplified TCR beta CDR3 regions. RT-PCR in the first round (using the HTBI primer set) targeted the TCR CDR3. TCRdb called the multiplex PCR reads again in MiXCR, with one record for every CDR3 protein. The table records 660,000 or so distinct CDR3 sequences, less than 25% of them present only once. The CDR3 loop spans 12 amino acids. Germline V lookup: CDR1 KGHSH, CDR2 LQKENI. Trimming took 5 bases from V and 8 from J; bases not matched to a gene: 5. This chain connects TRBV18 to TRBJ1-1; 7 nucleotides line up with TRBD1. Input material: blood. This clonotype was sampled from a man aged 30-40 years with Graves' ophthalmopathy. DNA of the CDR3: TGTGCCAGCTCAGCCTTGACAGGGGAAGCTTTCTTT. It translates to CASSALTGEAFF. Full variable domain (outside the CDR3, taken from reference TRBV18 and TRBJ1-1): NAGVMQNPRHLVRRRGQEARLRCSPMKGHSHVYWYRQLPEEGLKFMVYLQKENIIDESGMPKERFSAEFPKEGPSILRIQQVVRGDSAAYFCASSALTGEAFFGQGTRLTVV.